This T cell receptor beta chain derives from a study of T cell repertoires in ileal Crohn's disease. Background on the study: Surgery for a complication: stricturing in approximately 60%, penetrating in approximately 39%. The M0 sample came from the inflamed ileal portion of the resected specimen. Study-level findings and limits: Clonality above 26.8% at surgery always came with endoscopic recurrence. Active smokers at surgery had more clonal expansions than non-smokers.

This table comes from immunoSEQ multiplex PCR, and its TCRdb copy is limited to in-frame clones, with some not included. This table holds some 17,000 clones, about 75% found once. Of note for this clone: Its antigen is undetermined. Other nucleotide sequences in the sample specify the same CDR3.

The time point was: inflamed ileum from the surgical specimen. This TCR derives from an adult with Crohn's disease. The specimen was ileal tissue.

This CDR3 reads CASSQGTGELFF. The CDR3 bases are TGCGCCAGCAGCCAGGGCACCGGGGAGCTGTTTTTT. The V call is TRBV4-1, the J call TRBJ2-2; D is uncertain. Germline V gene data show CDR1 as MGHRA and CDR2 as YSYEKL. V shed 3 bases and J shed 4 bases, with 3 bases lying between them. This CDR3 has 12 amino acids.